These 24 T cell receptor beta chains share one sample of origin, sequenced in a study of regulatory T cells in long-lasting Graves disease (dated by TCRdb to the early 2020s). Preparation of the library involved multiplex PCR. The instrument was an Illumina HiSeq 4000. TCR beta libraries were built with iRepertoire HTBI primers and Arm-PCR amplification of CDR3 regions. TCRdb passed the public sequencing reads through fastp at Q25 and MiXCR, retaining productive beta sequences. Identical CDR3 proteins give one entry, which carries the most common genes and DNA. The sample profile shows about 440,000 distinct CDR3 sequences; about 15% of them were found once. The ten largest clonotypes hold over 8.5% of the sample. In light of the paper, this sample's time point label describes: newly diagnosed GD, antithyroid drugs for less than 3 months. For both TCR sequencing and RNA sequencing, RNA was extracted from PBMCs using TRIzol.

This sample was also put to use in a study of T cells in Graves' hyperthyroidism and ophthalmopathy.

The sequencing here drew on peripheral blood mononuclear cells (PBMCs), taken at new diagnosis, from a patient treated with antithyroid drugs. All receptors derive from a woman aged 25 to 45 with Graves disease. Donor details come from another sample of the same person, matched by shared clones.

The rearrangement uses TRBV12-3 or TRBV12-4 and TRBJ2-1; TRBD2 agrees at 7 bases. The CDR3 totals 15 residues. Trimming at V came to 3 bases and at J to 5 bases, leaving 7 bases not matched to a gene. The CDR3 here is CASSFWASGNNEQFF. The DNA for the CDR3 is TGTGCCAGCAGTTTTTGGGCTAGCGGTAACAATGAGCAGTTCTTC.

This clonotype was found many times. V is TRBV28 and J is TRBJ1-5, with D unclear. V was clipped by 3 bases and J by 5 bases, with 14 bases between them. The CDR3 runs 15 residues. The germline CDR1 and CDR2 sequences are MDHEN and SYDVKM. The CDR3 DNA reads TGTGCCAGCAGTTTTGGTGAGGGTCCGGATCAGCCCCAGCATTTT. Protein product: CASSFGEGPDQPQHF.

The rearrangement links TRBV7-2 to TRBJ2-1, with TRBD2 matching over 16 bases. This CDR3 is 18 amino acids long. Germline V CDR1 and CDR2: SGHTA, FQGNSA. V lost 5 bases to trimming and J lost 2 bases; unmatched junction nucleotides: 6. This CDR3 reads CASSHVGLAGGTYNEQFF. The CDR3 bases are TGTGCCAGCAGCCACGTGGGACTAGCGGGAGGGACCTACAATGAGCAGTTCTTC.

This clonotype was seen many times. The genes are TRBV5-1 and TRBJ2-1; 8 positions match TRBD1. V was clipped by 4 bases and J by 6 bases; unmatched bases: 3. Germline CDR1 is SGHRS and CDR2 is YFSETQ. This CDR3 spans 13 amino acids. Written as DNA, the CDR3 is TGCGCCAGCAGCGGACAGGGAGTCAATGAGCAGTTCTTC. This gives the protein CASSGQGVNEQFF.

The chain uses TRBV6-1 and TRBJ2-5; no clear D gene. The germline gives CDR1 MNHNS, CDR2 SASEGT. The CDR3 runs to 13 residues. The V and J ends lost 7 bases and 5 bases respectively, with 14 bases between them. The CDR3 coding sequence is TGTGCCAGCACGAAAGCGAATGGGGAGACCCAGTACTTC. It yields the protein CASTKANGETQYF.

A note on this clonotype: A clone one base away is much larger, so this may be a read error. The rearrangement uses TRBV2 and TRBJ1-5; D unclear. The CDR3 is made up of 14 amino acids. The V gene's germline CDR1 is SNHLY and CDR2 FYNNEI. CDR3 bases: TGTGCCAGCAGTGTCGGGCTAGCAGGTCAGCTCCAGCATTTT. Protein: CASSVGLAGQLQHF.

This clonotype has at least ten counts. This sequence joins TRBV6-1 and TRBJ2-1, with 10 bases fitting TRBD2. The CDR3 is 14 amino acids. With V trimmed by 10 bases and J by 9 bases, 12 bases remained unmatched. Germline CDR1 reads MNHNS; CDR2 reads SASEGT. CDR3 sequence reads: CATRLAGALGEQFF. DNA for the CDR3: TGTGCCACCAGGCTAGCGGGGGCCCTTGGTGAGCAGTTCTTC.

This clonotype was seen repeatedly, ten times or more. CDR3 region: CASSLSVFGEQYF. As DNA, the CDR3 is TGTGCCAGCAGCCTCTCGGTTTTTGGTGAGCAGTACTTC. J is TRBJ2-7 and V is TRBV11-2; D is unresolved. V lost 5 bases and J lost 7, with 15 bases in between. The CDR3 is made up of 13 amino acids. Germline CDR1 reads SGHAT; CDR2 reads FQNNGV.

This clonotype was picked up a small number of times. The rearrangement links TRBV12-3 or TRBV12-4 to TRBJ2-5, with 9 bases aligning to TRBD2. The CDR3 sequence is 16 residues long. V was pared by 3 bases and J by 7 bases, with 12 bases of the junction left unmatched. CDR3: CASSFVGSGSGGTQYF. CDR3 nucleotides: TGTGCCAGCAGTTTTGTTGGTAGCGGGAGCGGAGGGACCCAGTACTTC.

The sample holds many counts of this clonotype. V gene TRBV6-2 or TRBV6-3 combines with J gene TRBJ2-7; no clear D gene. V lost 0 bases, J lost 2 bases, and 14 bases lay in between. The germline V gene has CDR1 MNHEY and CDR2 SVGEGT. This CDR3 contains 16 residues. The CDR3 coding sequence is TGTGCCAGCAGTTACTCGACCGGCCGGCAGGCCTACGAGCAGTACTTC. Translation gives CASSYSTGRQAYEQYF.

This clonotype has at least ten counts. The chain recombines TRBV28 with TRBJ2-3; TRBD1 is a possible D gene (6 bases). CDR3 length: 16 residues. Germline CDR1 is MDHEN and CDR2 is SYDVKM. The germline V and J ends were trimmed by 6 bases and 0 bases, with 16 bases remaining between them. CDR3 residues: CASSQTGTTSTDTQYF. The CDR3 region has the DNA TGTGCCAGCAGCCAAACCGGGACAACTAGCACAGATACGCAGTATTTT.

Many counts were recorded for this clonotype. J is TRBJ2-7 and V is TRBV11-3; TRBD2 might be the D (7 bases). Germline assignment: CDR1 SGHNT and CDR2 YENEEA. Trimming removed 0 bases from V and 4 bases from J, with 19 bases in between. The length of the CDR3 is 17 residues. CDR3 sequence: CASSLEGGAVTVYEQYF. CDR3 nucleotide sequence: TGTGCCAGCAGCTTAGAGGGGGGGGCGGTGACCGTTTACGAGCAGTACTTC.

This clonotype was detected ten times or more. The chain is built from TRBV18 and TRBJ2-5; 13 bases fit TRBD2. Germline CDR1 is KGHSH and CDR2 is LQKENI. This CDR3 contains 16 residues. The V gene end was trimmed by 4 bases and the J gene end by 1 base; junction bases not matched to a gene: 3. The CDR3 bases are TGTGCCAGCTCACTCTGGACTAGCGGGAGCCAAGAGACCCAGTACTTC. It codes for CASSLWTSGSQETQYF.

This clonotype was seen ten or more times. The chain has TRBV10-3 and TRBJ2-2, with D possibly being TRBD2 (5 bases). Germline V gene lookup returns CDR1 ENHRY and CDR2 SYGVKD. V lost 11 bases to trimming and J lost 4 bases, with 14 bases between them. CDR3 size: 13 residues. The CDR3 sequence is CAAGMIFTGELFF. CDR3 in DNA: TGTGCCGCCGGGATGATTTTCACCGGGGAGCTGTTTTTT.

This clonotype was observed many times. The rearrangement uses TRBV10-3 and TRBJ2-3; D possibly corresponds to TRBD2 (5 bases). The V end was cut by 3 bases, the J end by 4 bases, with 20 bases between. The V gene's germline CDR1 is ENHRY and CDR2 SYGVKD. The CDR3 spans 17 residues. The CDR3 region is CAISDLSPPSFSDTQYF. The DNA of the CDR3 is TGTGCCATCAGTGACCTATCCCCCCCTAGCTTTTCAGATACGCAGTATTTT.

This clonotype is a singleton in its sample. A junction boundary mismatches the germline segment, possibly from a read error. The chain couples TRBV3-1 to TRBJ1-5, with D unresolved. The germline gives CDR1 LGHDT, CDR2 YNNKEL (reference sequence). The CDR3 has 13 amino acids. The CDR3 DNA follows: TGTGCCAGCAGCCTTCGGACCGACTTGCCCCGGCATTTT. It yields the protein CASSLRTDLPRHF.

V and J are TRBV29-1 and TRBJ2-3, with D possibly being TRBD1 (6 bases). The CDR3 runs to 12 residues. Trimming left V 3 bases short and J 6 bases short, with 10 bases between. The germline CDR1 and CDR2 sequences are SQVTM and ANQGSEA. CDR3 in DNA: TGCAGCGTTGACAGGGGCTCGGATACGCAGTATTTT. Protein product: CSVDRGSDTQYF.

This clonotype was detected only a few times. The chain carries TRBV29-1 and TRBJ2-3; D unresolved. The V end was cut by 2 bases, the J end by 3 bases, with 9 bases between. The V gene's germline CDR1 is SQVTM and CDR2 ANQGSEA. The CDR3 loop spans 13 amino acids. The CDR3 loop reads CSVEIDPTDTQYF. The CDR3 DNA reads TGCAGCGTTGAAATAGATCCGACAGATACGCAGTATTTT.

Concerning this clonotype: A read error is possible here, since a much larger clone lies one base away. This chain joins TRBV5-5 and TRBJ2-1, with 7 bases aligning to TRBD1. The CDR3 has 14 amino acids. Unmatched junction bases numbered 13, after V lost 4 bases and J lost 12 bases. Germline V gene sequence: CDR1 SGHKS, CDR2 YYEKEE (reference sequence). The CDR3 is CASSPDGTVHGQFF. In nucleotides, the CDR3 is TGTGCCAGCAGCCCCGACGGGACAGTCCATGGGCAGTTCTTC.

V and J are TRBV6-9 and TRBJ2-1, with 10 nucleotides matching TRBD2. Germline CDR1 MNHGY, CDR2 SVAAGI. There are 19 residues in the CDR3. V gave up 3 bases and J gave up 8 bases; unmatched junction bases: 19. CDR3 protein: CASSYRKGTSARVVDEQFF. The CDR3 coding sequence is TGTGCCAGCAGTTACAGAAAAGGGACTAGCGCCCGGGTTGTTGATGAGCAGTTCTTC.

About this clonotype itself: Being one base from a much bigger clone, this may be a read error. This chain connects TRBV12-3 or TRBV12-4 to TRBJ1-1, with D unclear. CDR3 size: 13 residues. The CDR3 loop is CASSSGPNTGAFF. CDR3 nucleotides: TGTGCCAGCAGTAGCGGGCCCAACACTGGAGCTTTCTTT.

This clonotype showed up many times. The genes are TRBV11-3 and TRBJ2-5; D gene ambiguous. Germline CDR1 reads SGHNT; CDR2 reads YENEEA. The CDR3 is made up of 15 amino acids. The V and J ends lost 2 bases and 4 bases respectively, with 14 bases between them. In DNA form, the CDR3 reads TGTGCCAGCAGCTTATCCCCAGACCCGGGAGAGACCCAGTACTTC. It translates to CASSLSPDPGETQYF.

This clonotype was counted ten times or more. CDR3 sequence reads: CASSFSRRDGYGYTF. The CDR3 DNA reads TGTGCCAGCAGTTTCAGTCGTCGGGACGGCTATGGCTACACCTTC. The chain couples TRBV27 to TRBJ1-2; possible D gene TRBD1, 5 bases. V was trimmed by 3 bases and J by 4 bases, leaving 15 bases between them. Germline CDR1 and CDR2: MNHEY and SMNVEV (reference sequence). The CDR3 consists of 15 residues.

CDR3 amino acids: CASSISRSLAGEQYF. DNA for the CDR3: TGTGCCAGTAGTATTTCTCGGTCTCTGGCTGGCGAGCAGTACTTC. J is TRBJ2-7 and V is TRBV19; D gene unclear. The CDR3 is 15 amino acids. Germline values: CDR1 LNHDA, CDR2 SQIVND (reference sequence). V lost 3 bases and J lost 6, with 18 bases in between.